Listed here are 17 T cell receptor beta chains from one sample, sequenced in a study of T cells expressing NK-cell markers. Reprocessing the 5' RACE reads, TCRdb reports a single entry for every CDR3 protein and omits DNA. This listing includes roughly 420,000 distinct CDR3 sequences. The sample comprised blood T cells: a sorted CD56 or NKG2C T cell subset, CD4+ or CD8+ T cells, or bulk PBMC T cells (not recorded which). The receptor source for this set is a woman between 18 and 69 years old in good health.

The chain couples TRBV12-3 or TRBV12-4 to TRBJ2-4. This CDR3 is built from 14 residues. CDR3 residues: CASSGGLAKNIQYF.

This CDR3 is CASSYADRDDEQYF. The gene calls are TRBV6-5 and TRBJ2-7; TCRdb's assignment of TRBD1 cannot be checked, as there is no DNA. The V gene's germline CDR1 is MNHEY and CDR2 SVGAGI. There are 14 residues in the CDR3.

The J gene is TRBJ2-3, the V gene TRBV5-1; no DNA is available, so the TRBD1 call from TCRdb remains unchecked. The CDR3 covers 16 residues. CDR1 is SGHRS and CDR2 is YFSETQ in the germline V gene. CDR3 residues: CASSTRQGESTDTQYF.

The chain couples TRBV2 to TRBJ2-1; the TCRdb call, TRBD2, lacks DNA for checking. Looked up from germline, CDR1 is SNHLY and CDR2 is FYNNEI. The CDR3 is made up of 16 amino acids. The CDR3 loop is CASSVLGLAGGGEQFF.

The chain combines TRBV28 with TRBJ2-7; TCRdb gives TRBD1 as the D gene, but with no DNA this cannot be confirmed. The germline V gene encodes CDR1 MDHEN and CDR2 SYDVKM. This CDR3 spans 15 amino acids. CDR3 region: CASSPGGDQTYEQYF.

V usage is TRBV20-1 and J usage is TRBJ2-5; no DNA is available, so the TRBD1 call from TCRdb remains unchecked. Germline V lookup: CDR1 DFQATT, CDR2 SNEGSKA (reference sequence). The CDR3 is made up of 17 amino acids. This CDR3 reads CSAMPGQGRIGQETQYF.

The CDR3 sequence: CASSLADLRGYTQYF. The chain uses TRBV11-2 and TRBJ2-3; TCRdb indicates TRBD2, and absent DNA this call remains unverified. The germline gives CDR1 SGHAT, CDR2 FQNNGV. The CDR3 has 15 residues.

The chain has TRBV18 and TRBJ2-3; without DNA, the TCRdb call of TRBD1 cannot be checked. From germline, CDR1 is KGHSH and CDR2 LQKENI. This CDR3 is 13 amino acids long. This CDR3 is CASSPATQGPQYF.

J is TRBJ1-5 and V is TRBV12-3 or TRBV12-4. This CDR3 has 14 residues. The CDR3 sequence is CASSFLGFGQPQHF.

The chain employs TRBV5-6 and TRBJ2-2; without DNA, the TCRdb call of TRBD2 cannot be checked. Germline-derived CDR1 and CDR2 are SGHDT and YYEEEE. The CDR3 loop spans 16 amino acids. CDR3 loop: CASSPDSGSLSGELFF.

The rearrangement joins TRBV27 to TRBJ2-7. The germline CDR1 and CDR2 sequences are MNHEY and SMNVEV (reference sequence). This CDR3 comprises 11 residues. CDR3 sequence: CASGSSYEQYF.

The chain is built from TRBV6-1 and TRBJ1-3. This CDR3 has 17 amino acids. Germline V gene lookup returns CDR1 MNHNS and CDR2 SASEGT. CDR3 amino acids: CASSQTRYSFAGNTIYF.

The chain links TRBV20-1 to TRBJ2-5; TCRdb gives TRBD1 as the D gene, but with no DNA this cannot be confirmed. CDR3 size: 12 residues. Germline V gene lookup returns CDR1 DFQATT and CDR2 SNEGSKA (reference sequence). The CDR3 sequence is CSASRRGETQYF.

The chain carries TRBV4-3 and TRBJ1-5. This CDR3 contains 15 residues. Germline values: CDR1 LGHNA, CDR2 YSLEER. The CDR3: CASSQEEGRNQPQHF.

CDR3 in amino acids: CATTTDRYSGNTIYF. The genes are TRBV12-3 or TRBV12-4 and TRBJ1-3; TCRdb outputs TRBD1, but without DNA this stays unchecked. CDR3 length: 15 amino acids.

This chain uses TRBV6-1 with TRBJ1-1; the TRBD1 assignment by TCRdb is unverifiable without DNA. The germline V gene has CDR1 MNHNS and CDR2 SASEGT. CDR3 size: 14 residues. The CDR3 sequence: CASSKPPGQGVAFF.

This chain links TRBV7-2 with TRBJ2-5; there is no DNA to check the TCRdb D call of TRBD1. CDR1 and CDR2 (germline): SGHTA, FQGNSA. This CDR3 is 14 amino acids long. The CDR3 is CASSRTGGRETQYF.